These T cell receptor beta chains were read from a single sample in a study of control samples from healthy donors and cancer patients. The assay was immunoSEQ multiplex PCR, and TCRdb's table has in-frame clones only and misses some. Altogether 150,000 or so clones are present, approximately 90% being singletons, with the ten largest covering roughly 2.5%. Specimen: blood. The receptor source for this set is a man in his forties or fifties in good health. Each CDR3 is given with its conserved first and last residue. The order of the fields is CDR3 protein, CDR3 DNA, J gene, V gene, D gene, clone size, CDR3 length. The D gene is left open where the match is weak. A row's size may be missing; if present it is once, few, many or a size class.

cdr3_aa: CASSLRTGDGNTIYF; cdr3_nt: TGTGCCAGCAGCTTAAGGACAGGGGATGGAAACACCATATATTTT; j_call: TRBJ1-3; v_call: TRBV7-9; d_call: TRBD1; clone_size: NA; cdr3_length: 15
cdr3_aa: CASPRETQYF; cdr3_nt: TGTGCCAGCCCCCGAGAGACCCAGTACTTC; j_call: TRBJ2-5; v_call: TRBV19; d_call: NA; clone_size: NA; cdr3_length: 10
cdr3_aa: CASSKIMNTEAFF; cdr3_nt: TGTGCCAGCAGTAAAATCATGAACACTGAAGCTTTCTTT; j_call: TRBJ1-1; v_call: TRBV6-5; d_call: NA; clone_size: NA; cdr3_length: 13
cdr3_aa: CASSLTEFYGYTF; cdr3_nt: TGCGCCAGCAGCTTGACGGAATTCTATGGCTACACCTTC; j_call: TRBJ1-2; v_call: TRBV5-1; d_call: NA; clone_size: NA; cdr3_length: 13
cdr3_aa: CASSLAPRAEQYF; cdr3_nt: TGTGCCAGCAGCTTAGCCCCCAGGGCCGAGCAGTACTTC; j_call: TRBJ2-7; v_call: TRBV11-1; d_call: NA; clone_size: NA; cdr3_length: 13
cdr3_aa: CASSRAGTGLYNEQFF; cdr3_nt: TGTGCCAGCAGCCGTGCCGGGACAGGACTTTACAATGAGCAGTTCTTC; j_call: TRBJ2-1; v_call: TRBV11-1; d_call: TRBD1; clone_size: NA; cdr3_length: 16
cdr3_aa: CASSEWGPDYSNQPQHF; cdr3_nt: TGCGCCAGCAGTGAGTGGGGGCCCGATTATAGCAATCAGCCCCAGCATTTT; j_call: TRBJ1-5; v_call: TRBV10-1; d_call: NA; clone_size: NA; cdr3_length: 17
cdr3_aa: CASSLMIAGTDTQYF; cdr3_nt: TGTGCCAGCAGCTTAATGATAGCGGGGACAGATACGCAGTATTTT; j_call: TRBJ2-3; v_call: TRBV11-2; d_call: TRBD2; clone_size: NA; cdr3_length: 15
cdr3_aa: CASSLDRGRTEAFF; cdr3_nt: TGCGCCAGCAGCTTGGACAGGGGTCGCACTGAAGCTTTCTTT; j_call: TRBJ1-1; v_call: TRBV5-1; d_call: TRBD1; clone_size: once; cdr3_length: 14
cdr3_aa: CATRDSFSGANVLTF; cdr3_nt: TGTGCCACCAGGGACAGCTTCTCTGGGGCCAACGTCCTGACTTTC; j_call: TRBJ2-6; v_call: TRBV10-3; d_call: TRBD1; clone_size: NA; cdr3_length: 15
cdr3_aa: CASSLGRGGELFF; cdr3_nt: TGTGCCAGCAGCTTAGGAAGGGGCGGGGAGCTGTTTTTT; j_call: TRBJ2-2; v_call: TRBV7-8; d_call: NA; clone_size: NA; cdr3_length: 13
cdr3_aa: CASSVGWRGGTSDTQYF; cdr3_nt: TGTGCCAGCAGCGTAGGATGGCGGGGGGGCACCTCAGATACGCAGTATTTT; j_call: TRBJ2-3; v_call: TRBV9; d_call: TRBD2; clone_size: NA; cdr3_length: 17
cdr3_aa: CSVGTGQGRADTQYF; cdr3_nt: TGCAGCGTTGGCACGGGACAGGGGCGAGCAGATACGCAGTATTTT; j_call: TRBJ2-3; v_call: TRBV29-1; d_call: TRBD1; clone_size: NA; cdr3_length: 15
cdr3_aa: CASSQDRGGNGNNQPQHF; cdr3_nt: TGTGCCAGCAGCCAAGATCGAGGGGGAAATGGTAACAATCAGCCCCAGCATTTT; j_call: TRBJ1-5; v_call: TRBV4-2; d_call: NA; clone_size: NA; cdr3_length: 18
cdr3_aa: CATSAGPGYGYTF; cdr3_nt: TGTGCCACCAGTGCAGGGCCTGGCTATGGCTACACCTTC; j_call: TRBJ1-2; v_call: TRBV24-1; d_call: NA; clone_size: NA; cdr3_length: 13
cdr3_aa: CASSHGGFGYTF; cdr3_nt: TGTGCCAGCAGCCATGGAGGGTTTGGCTACACCTTC; j_call: TRBJ1-2; v_call: TRBV3-1/TRBV3-2; d_call: NA; clone_size: NA; cdr3_length: 12
cdr3_aa: CASSLDGGTYEQYF; cdr3_nt: TGTGCCAGCAGCTTGGATGGTGGCACCTACGAGCAGTACTTC; j_call: TRBJ2-7; v_call: TRBV5-4; d_call: NA; clone_size: NA; cdr3_length: 14
cdr3_aa: CSVEDRGPQANYGYTF; cdr3_nt: TGCAGCGTTGAAGATAGGGGACCCCAAGCTAACTATGGCTACACCTTC; j_call: TRBJ1-2; v_call: TRBV29-1; d_call: NA; clone_size: NA; cdr3_length: 16
cdr3_aa: CASSQDSGTPWETQYF; cdr3_nt: TGTGCCAGCAGCCAAGATAGCGGGACCCCGTGGGAGACCCAGTACTTC; j_call: TRBJ2-5; v_call: TRBV3-1/TRBV3-2; d_call: TRBD2; clone_size: NA; cdr3_length: 16
cdr3_aa: CSAQTGSTQYF; cdr3_nt: TGCAGTGCCCAGACAGGGAGCACGCAGTATTTT; j_call: TRBJ2-3; v_call: TRBV20-1; d_call: TRBD1; clone_size: NA; cdr3_length: 11
cdr3_aa: CASSLSGTGPSGYTF; cdr3_nt: TGTGCCAGCTCACTCTCCGGGACAGGCCCTTCGGGCTACACCTTC; j_call: TRBJ1-2; v_call: TRBV18; d_call: TRBD1; clone_size: once; cdr3_length: 15
cdr3_aa: CAISAWSENTEAFF; cdr3_nt: TGTGCCATCAGTGCCTGGTCTGAGAACACTGAAGCTTTCTTT; j_call: TRBJ1-1; v_call: TRBV10-3; d_call: NA; clone_size: NA; cdr3_length: 14
cdr3_aa: CASRWQTNQPQHF; cdr3_nt: TGTGCCAGCAGATGGCAGACGAATCAGCCCCAGCATTTT; j_call: TRBJ1-5; v_call: TRBV2; d_call: NA; clone_size: NA; cdr3_length: 13
cdr3_aa: CASGAGVDTQYF; cdr3_nt: TGTGCCAGCGGGGCAGGGGTAGATACGCAGTATTTT; j_call: TRBJ2-3; v_call: TRBV28; d_call: NA; clone_size: NA; cdr3_length: 12
cdr3_aa: CASGLLQGADYTDTQYF; cdr3_nt: TGTGCTAGTGGTTTGTTGCAGGGGGCGGACTACACAGATACGCAGTATTTT; j_call: TRBJ2-3; v_call: TRBV12-5; d_call: TRBD1; clone_size: NA; cdr3_length: 17
cdr3_aa: CASSPGVARRKETQYF; cdr3_nt: TGTGCCAGCAGCCCAGGGGTGGCGCGGAGGAAAGAGACCCAGTACTTC; j_call: TRBJ2-5; v_call: TRBV6-2/TRBV6-3; d_call: NA; clone_size: NA; cdr3_length: 16
cdr3_aa: CASSQEVLRQGLYF; cdr3_nt: TGCGCCAGCAGCCAAGAGGTGCTGAGACAGGGTTTGTATTTT; j_call: TRBJ2-3; v_call: TRBV4-1; d_call: TRBD1; clone_size: NA; cdr3_length: 14
cdr3_aa: CASAGSNQPQHF; cdr3_nt: TGTGCCAGCGCTGGCTCGAATCAGCCCCAGCATTTT; j_call: TRBJ1-5; v_call: TRBV12-3/TRBV12-4; d_call: NA; clone_size: few; cdr3_length: 12
cdr3_aa: CASRHQRGGSNTGELFF; cdr3_nt: TGTGCCAGCAGGCACCAGCGGGGGGGATCGAACACCGGGGAGCTGTTTTTT; j_call: TRBJ2-2; v_call: TRBV2; d_call: TRBD2; clone_size: NA; cdr3_length: 17
cdr3_aa: CASSQMTGGLDSPLHF; cdr3_nt: TGTGCCAGCAGTCAAATGACAGGGGGTTTGGATTCACCCCTCCACTTT; j_call: TRBJ1-6; v_call: TRBV6-6; d_call: TRBD1; clone_size: NA; cdr3_length: 16
cdr3_aa: CAWKPTLSLNTEAFF; cdr3_nt: TGTGCCTGGAAACCGACATTATCCCTAAACACTGAAGCTTTCTTT; j_call: TRBJ1-1; v_call: TRBV30; d_call: NA; clone_size: once; cdr3_length: 15
cdr3_aa: CASSLGQYYEQYF; cdr3_nt: TGCGCCAGCAGCTTGGGCCAGTATTACGAGCAGTACTTC; j_call: TRBJ2-7; v_call: TRBV5-1; d_call: NA; clone_size: NA; cdr3_length: 13
cdr3_aa: CASSLSENFYGYTF; cdr3_nt: TGCGCCAGCAGCTTGTCAGAGAACTTCTATGGCTACACCTTC; j_call: TRBJ1-2; v_call: TRBV5-1; d_call: NA; clone_size: NA; cdr3_length: 14
cdr3_aa: CASSIPLGSGANVLTF; cdr3_nt: TGTGCCAGTAGTATCCCGCTGGGTTCTGGGGCCAACGTCCTGACTTTC; j_call: TRBJ2-6; v_call: TRBV19; d_call: NA; clone_size: NA; cdr3_length: 16
cdr3_aa: CASSGRGQRFITEAFF; cdr3_nt: TGTGCCAGCAGTGGAAGGGGGCAGAGATTTATCACTGAAGCTTTCTTT; j_call: TRBJ1-1; v_call: TRBV2; d_call: TRBD1; clone_size: NA; cdr3_length: 16
cdr3_aa: CASSDTSGGADEQFF; cdr3_nt: TGTGCCAGCAGTGACACTAGCGGGGGGGCGGATGAGCAGTTCTTC; j_call: TRBJ2-1; v_call: TRBV6-4; d_call: TRBD2; clone_size: NA; cdr3_length: 15
cdr3_aa: CASSPGRLSGNTIYF; cdr3_nt: TGTGCCAGCTCACCGGGCAGACTATCGGGAAACACCATATATTTT; j_call: TRBJ1-3; v_call: TRBV18; d_call: NA; clone_size: NA; cdr3_length: 15
cdr3_aa: CASRLGEGGTEAFF; cdr3_nt: TGTGCCAGCAGGCTCGGAGAGGGAGGCACTGAAGCTTTCTTT; j_call: TRBJ1-1; v_call: TRBV2; d_call: NA; clone_size: NA; cdr3_length: 14
cdr3_aa: CASQGGGEGDTQYF; cdr3_nt: TGTGCCAGCCAAGGCGGGGGGGAGGGAGATACGCAGTATTTT; j_call: TRBJ2-3; v_call: TRBV3-1/TRBV3-2; d_call: TRBD2; clone_size: NA; cdr3_length: 14
cdr3_aa: CASSARTSGAPDEQFF; cdr3_nt: TGTGCCAGCAGCGCCCGGACTAGCGGGGCACCGGATGAGCAGTTCTTC; j_call: TRBJ2-1; v_call: TRBV7-9; d_call: TRBD2; clone_size: NA; cdr3_length: 16
cdr3_aa: CASRRGITSGANVLTF; cdr3_nt: TGTGCCAGCAGAAGAGGGATCACCTCTGGGGCCAACGTCCTGACTTTC; j_call: TRBJ2-6; v_call: TRBV6-6; d_call: NA; clone_size: once; cdr3_length: 16
cdr3_aa: CSASDAGGTRVDTQYF; cdr3_nt: TGCAGTGCTAGTGATGCGGGGGGTACGAGGGTGGATACGCAGTATTTT; j_call: TRBJ2-3; v_call: TRBV20-1; d_call: TRBD2; clone_size: NA; cdr3_length: 16
cdr3_aa: CASSPGLAKSGANVLTF; cdr3_nt: TGTGCCAGCAGCCCAGGACTAGCTAAATCTGGGGCCAACGTCCTGACTTTC; j_call: TRBJ2-6; v_call: TRBV11-3; d_call: TRBD2; clone_size: NA; cdr3_length: 17
cdr3_aa: CASSQDRNSEYSPLHF; cdr3_nt: TGCGCCAGCAGCCAAGATAGGAACTCCGAGTATTCACCCCTCCACTTT; j_call: TRBJ1-6; v_call: TRBV4-1; d_call: NA; clone_size: NA; cdr3_length: 16
cdr3_aa: CASSTPTRVGTEAFF; cdr3_nt: TGTGCCAGCTCTACTCCTACGAGGGTCGGGACTGAAGCTTTCTTT; j_call: TRBJ1-1; v_call: TRBV18; d_call: NA; clone_size: NA; cdr3_length: 15
cdr3_aa: CASSFGVVGTDTQYF; cdr3_nt: TGTGCCAGCAGCTTCGGGGTTGTGGGCACAGATACGCAGTATTTT; j_call: TRBJ2-3; v_call: TRBV7-8; d_call: NA; clone_size: NA; cdr3_length: 15
cdr3_aa: CASSRATGGHNSPLHF; cdr3_nt: TGTGCCAGCAGCCGGGCGACGGGAGGACATAATTCACCCCTCCACTTT; j_call: TRBJ1-6; v_call: TRBV3-1/TRBV3-2; d_call: NA; clone_size: NA; cdr3_length: 16
cdr3_aa: CASSSTGEVYYGYTF; cdr3_nt: TGCGCCAGCAGCTCAACAGGGGAGGTGTACTATGGCTACACCTTC; j_call: TRBJ1-2; v_call: TRBV5-1; d_call: TRBD1; clone_size: NA; cdr3_length: 15
cdr3_aa: CASSFTGSSTEAFF; cdr3_nt: TGTGCCAGCAGCTTCACCGGGAGTTCCACTGAAGCTTTCTTT; j_call: TRBJ1-1; v_call: TRBV11-1; d_call: NA; clone_size: few; cdr3_length: 14
cdr3_aa: CASSPGQGSDTQYF; cdr3_nt: TGTGCCAGCAGTCCAGGACAGGGGTCAGATACGCAGTATTTT; j_call: TRBJ2-3; v_call: TRBV6-5; d_call: TRBD1; clone_size: NA; cdr3_length: 14
cdr3_aa: CAISDPGTLDQPQHF; cdr3_nt: TGTGCCATCAGTGACCCCGGGACACTTGATCAGCCCCAGCATTTT; j_call: TRBJ1-5; v_call: TRBV10-3; d_call: NA; clone_size: NA; cdr3_length: 15
cdr3_aa: CASSWRGVAGETQYF; cdr3_nt: TGTGCCAGCAGCTGGCGGGGGGTCGCGGGAGAGACCCAGTACTTC; j_call: TRBJ2-5; v_call: TRBV28; d_call: TRBD2; clone_size: NA; cdr3_length: 15
cdr3_aa: CASSSGLAGGGLSYEQYF; cdr3_nt: TGCGCCAGCAGCTCGGGACTAGCGGGGGGCGGACTCTCCTACGAGCAGTACTTC; j_call: TRBJ2-7; v_call: TRBV5-1; d_call: TRBD2; clone_size: NA; cdr3_length: 18
cdr3_aa: CASSQVPPQEKLFF; cdr3_nt: TGCGCCAGCAGCCAAGTGCCCCCACAGGAAAAACTGTTTTTT; j_call: TRBJ1-4; v_call: TRBV4-1; d_call: NA; clone_size: NA; cdr3_length: 14
cdr3_aa: CASNTRDSPLHF; cdr3_nt: TGCGCCAGCAATACTAGGGATTCACCCCTCCACTTT; j_call: TRBJ1-6; v_call: TRBV4-1; d_call: NA; clone_size: NA; cdr3_length: 12
cdr3_aa: CASSLHDSNYGYTF; cdr3_nt: TGTGCCAGCAGCTTACACGACAGCAACTATGGCTACACCTTC; j_call: TRBJ1-2; v_call: TRBV3-1/TRBV3-2; d_call: NA; clone_size: once; cdr3_length: 14